Listed below are T cell receptor beta chains from one sample, sequenced in a study of cytomegalovirus exposure and HLA in healthy donors. The table came from immunoSEQ multiplex PCR; TCRdb's copy has only in-frame clones and leaves some out. This table has around 120,000 clones, 80% appearing once. Sequencing used PBMCs. The origin of the receptors is a male donor in good health and CMV-seronegative. Both conserved end residues are part of each CDR3. A D gene is named only where the DNA matches it firmly. A clone size is listed for some rows: how often the clone was seen (once, few, many), or a class if it is expanded.

d_gene,abundance,v_gene,j_gene,CDR3aa,CDR3nt
NA,NA,TRBV5-4,TRBJ1-1,CASSQGQPNTEAFF,TGTGCCAGCAGCCAAGGACAGCCGAACACTGAAGCTTTCTTT
TRBD1,few,TRBV5-1,TRBJ1-1,CASSTATGGWTEAFF,TGCGCCAGCAGCACCGCGACAGGGGGGTGGACTGAAGCTTTCTTT
TRBD1,NA,TRBV4-3,TRBJ1-4,CASSQEGGLTNEKLFF,TGCGCCAGCAGCCAAGAAGGGGGCCTCACTAATGAAAAACTGTTTTTT
TRBD1,few,TRBV30,TRBJ2-3,CACEGAWTDTQYF,TGTGCCTGCGAGGGGGCATGGACAGATACGCAGTATTTT
NA,NA,TRBV7-2,TRBJ1-2,CASSLGRNYGYTF,TGTGCCAGCAGCTTGGGCCGTAACTATGGCTACACCTTC
NA,NA,TRBV7-9,TRBJ1-1,CASSRKPQGNRAEAFF,TGTGCCAGCAGCAGAAAACCCCAGGGTAATCGGGCTGAAGCTTTCTTT
NA,NA,TRBV30,TRBJ2-4,CAWAPGLAKNIQYF,TGTGCCTGGGCACCGGGACTAGCCAAAAACATTCAGTACTTC
NA,NA,TRBV6-6,TRBJ1-5,CASSYSGRGRGQPQHF,TGTGCCAGCAGTTACTCAGGTCGGGGTCGGGGTCAGCCCCAGCATTTT
NA,NA,TRBV6-1,TRBJ1-5,CASSVSNNQPQHF,TGTGCCAGCAGTGTGAGTAACAATCAGCCCCAGCATTTT
TRBD1,NA,TRBV5-4,TRBJ1-2,CASSPRDRALTMGGYTF,TGTGCCAGCAGCCCCCGGGACAGAGCACTAACAATGGGCGGCTACACCTTC
NA,once,TRBV9,TRBJ2-7,CASSVVQGDPLGQYF,TGTGCCAGCAGCGTAGTGCAGGGCGATCCGCTAGGGCAGTACTTC
NA,once,TRBV25-1,TRBJ2-6,CASSEPPGQSSGANGLTF,TGTGCCAGCAGTGAACCCCCCGGACAGAGCTCTGGGGCCAACGGCCTGACTTTC
NA,NA,TRBV5-1,TRBJ2-1,CASSLSPSSYNEQFF,TGCGCCAGCAGCTTATCCCCGAGCTCCTACAATGAGCAGTTCTTC
NA,few,TRBV29-1,TRBJ2-7,CSVGDFSYEQYF,TGCAGCGTTGGTGACTTCTCCTACGAGCAGTACTTC
TRBD2,NA,TRBV5-5,TRBJ2-4,CASSLASGGLILAKNIQYF,TGTGCCAGCAGCTTAGCTAGCGGGGGGCTGATACTAGCCAAAAACATTCAGTACTTC
NA,few,TRBV10-3,TRBJ1-2,CAISEGPGDNYTF,TGTGCCATCAGTGAGGGCCCAGGGGATAACTACACCTTC
TRBD1,NA,TRBV5-4,TRBJ2-7,CASSLYPRDRAYEQYF,TGTGCCAGCAGCTTGTACCCTAGGGACAGGGCCTACGAGCAGTACTTC
NA,NA,TRBV6-1,TRBJ2-7,CASSESWRGSYEQYF,TGTGCCAGCAGTGAATCCTGGCGGGGATCCTACGAGCAGTACTTC
TRBD1,NA,TRBV11-2,TRBJ2-5,CASSRDRVGETQYF,TGTGCCAGCAGCCGGGACAGAGTAGGAGAGACCCAGTACTTC
TRBD1,NA,TRBV14,TRBJ1-1,CASSQVEWTGGPNTEAFF,TGTGCCAGCAGCCAAGTAGAATGGACAGGGGGTCCAAACACTGAAGCTTTCTTT
TRBD1,few,TRBV15,TRBJ1-2,CATSRDKGGTGGITGYTF,TGTGCCACCAGCAGAGATAAGGGCGGGACAGGGGGAATTACTGGCTACACCTTC
NA,NA,TRBV9,TRBJ2-1,CASSVGWGEHNEQFF,TGTGCCAGCAGCGTAGGGTGGGGAGAGCACAATGAGCAGTTCTTC
NA,NA,TRBV6-5,TRBJ2-1,CASRSGSYNEQFF,TGTGCCAGTCGCTCGGGGTCCTACAATGAGCAGTTCTTC
TRBD2,NA,TRBV7-9,TRBJ2-7,CSSSRFSGSVYEQYF,TGTTCCAGCAGCCGATTTAGCGGGAGTGTTTACGAGCAGTACTTC
TRBD1,NA,TRBV6-6,TRBJ1-5,CAINDRGGNQPQHF,TGTGCTATCAACGACAGGGGAGGCAATCAGCCCCAGCATTTT
NA,NA,TRBV9,TRBJ1-1,CASSVGVGVTEAFF,TGTGCCAGCAGCGTAGGGGTAGGGGTCACTGAAGCTTTCTTT
NA,NA,TRBV6-1,TRBJ1-1,CASRYRDPNTEAFF,TGTGCCAGCAGATACAGGGATCCAAACACTGAAGCTTTCTTT